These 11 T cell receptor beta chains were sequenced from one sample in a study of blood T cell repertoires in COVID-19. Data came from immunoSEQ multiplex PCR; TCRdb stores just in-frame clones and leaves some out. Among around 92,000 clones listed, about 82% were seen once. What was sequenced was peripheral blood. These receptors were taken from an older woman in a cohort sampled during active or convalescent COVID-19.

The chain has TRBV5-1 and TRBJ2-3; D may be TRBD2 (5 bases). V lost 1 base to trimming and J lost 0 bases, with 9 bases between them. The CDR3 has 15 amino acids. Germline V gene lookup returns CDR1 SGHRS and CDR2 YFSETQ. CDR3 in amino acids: CASSLPGGSTDTQYF. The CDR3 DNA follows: TGCGCCAGCAGCTTGCCAGGAGGAAGCACAGATACGCAGTATTTT.

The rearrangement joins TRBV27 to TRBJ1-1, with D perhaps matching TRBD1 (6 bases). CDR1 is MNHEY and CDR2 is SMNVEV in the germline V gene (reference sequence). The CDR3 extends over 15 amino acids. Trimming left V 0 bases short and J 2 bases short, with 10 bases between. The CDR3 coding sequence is TGTGCCAGCAGTTTATCCCCCAGGGGTAACACTGAAGCTTTCTTT. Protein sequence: CASSLSPRGNTEAFF.

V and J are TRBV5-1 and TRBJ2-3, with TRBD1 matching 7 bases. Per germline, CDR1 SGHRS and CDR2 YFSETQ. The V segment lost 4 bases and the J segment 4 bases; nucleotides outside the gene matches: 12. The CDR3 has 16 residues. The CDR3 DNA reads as TGCGCCAGCAGCCGTGGTTTGGCAGGGGGTCCAGATACGCAGTATTTT. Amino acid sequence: CASSRGLAGGPDTQYF.

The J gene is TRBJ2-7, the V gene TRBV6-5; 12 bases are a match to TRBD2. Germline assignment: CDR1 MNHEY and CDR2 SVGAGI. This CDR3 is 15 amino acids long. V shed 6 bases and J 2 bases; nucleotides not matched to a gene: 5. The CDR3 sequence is CASRKTSGGTYEQYF. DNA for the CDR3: TGTGCCAGCAGGAAGACTAGCGGGGGAACCTACGAGCAGTACTTC.

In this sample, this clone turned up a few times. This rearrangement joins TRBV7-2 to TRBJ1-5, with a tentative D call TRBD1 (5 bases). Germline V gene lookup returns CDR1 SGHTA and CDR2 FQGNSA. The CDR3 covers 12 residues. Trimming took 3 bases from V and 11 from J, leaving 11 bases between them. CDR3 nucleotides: TGTGCCAGCAGCTTCAGGGAAGGGGCCCAGCATTTT. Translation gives CASSFREGAQHF. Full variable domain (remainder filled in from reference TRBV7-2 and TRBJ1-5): GAGVSQSPSNKVTEKGKDVELRCDPISGHTALYWYRQSLGQGLEFLIYFQGNSAPDKSGLPSDRFSAERTGGSVSTLTIQRTQQEDSAVYLCASSFREGAQHFGDGTRLSIL.

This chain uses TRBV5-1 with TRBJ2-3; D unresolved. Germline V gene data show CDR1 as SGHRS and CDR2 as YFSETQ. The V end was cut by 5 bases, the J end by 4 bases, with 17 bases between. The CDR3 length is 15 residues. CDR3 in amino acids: CASRRDPSVPDTQYF. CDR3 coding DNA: TGCGCCAGCAGACGAGACCCAAGCGTCCCAGATACGCAGTATTTT.

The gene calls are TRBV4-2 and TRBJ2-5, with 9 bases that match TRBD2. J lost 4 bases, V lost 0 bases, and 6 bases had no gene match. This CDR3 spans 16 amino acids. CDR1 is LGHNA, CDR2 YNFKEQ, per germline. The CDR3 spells CASSQDGNSGRETQYF. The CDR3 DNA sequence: TGTGCCAGCAGCCAAGATGGAAATAGCGGGAGAGAGACCCAGTACTTC.

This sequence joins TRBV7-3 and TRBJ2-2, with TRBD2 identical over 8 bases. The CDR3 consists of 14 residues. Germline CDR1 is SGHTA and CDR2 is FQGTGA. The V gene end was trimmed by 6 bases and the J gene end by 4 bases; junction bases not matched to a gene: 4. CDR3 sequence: CASSTLAGTGELFF. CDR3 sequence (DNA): TGTGCCAGCAGTACCCTAGCGGGCACCGGGGAGCTGTTTTTT.

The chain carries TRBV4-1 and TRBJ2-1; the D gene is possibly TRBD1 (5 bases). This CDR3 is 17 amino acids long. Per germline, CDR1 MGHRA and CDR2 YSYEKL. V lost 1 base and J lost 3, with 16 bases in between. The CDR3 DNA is TGCGCCAGCAGCCAAGGGGTCGGTCTAGGGGTCTACAATGAGCAGTTCTTC. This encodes CASSQGVGLGVYNEQFF.

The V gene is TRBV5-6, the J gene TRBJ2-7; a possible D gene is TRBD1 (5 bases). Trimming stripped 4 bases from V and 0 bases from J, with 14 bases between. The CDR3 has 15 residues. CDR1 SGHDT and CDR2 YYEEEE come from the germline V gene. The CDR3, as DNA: TGTGCCAGCAGCCGACAGATGAGCTTCTCCTACGAGCAGTACTTC. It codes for CASSRQMSFSYEQYF.

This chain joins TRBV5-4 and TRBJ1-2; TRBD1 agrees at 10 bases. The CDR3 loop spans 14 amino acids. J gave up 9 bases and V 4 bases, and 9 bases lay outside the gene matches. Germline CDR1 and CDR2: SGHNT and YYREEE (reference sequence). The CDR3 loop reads CASSGTGAAGSYTF. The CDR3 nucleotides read TGTGCCAGCAGCGGGACAGGGGCCGCAGGGAGCTACACCTTC.